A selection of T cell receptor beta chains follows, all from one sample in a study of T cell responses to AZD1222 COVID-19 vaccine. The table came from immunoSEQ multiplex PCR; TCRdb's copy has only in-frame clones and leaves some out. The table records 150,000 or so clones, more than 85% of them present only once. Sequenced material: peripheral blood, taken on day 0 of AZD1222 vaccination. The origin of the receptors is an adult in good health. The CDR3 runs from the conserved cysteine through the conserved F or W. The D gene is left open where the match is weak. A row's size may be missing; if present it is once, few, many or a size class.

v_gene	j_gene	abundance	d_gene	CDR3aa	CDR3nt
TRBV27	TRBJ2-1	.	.	CASSPRDFYNEQFF	TGTGCCAGCAGTCCAAGGGACTTCTACAATGAGCAGTTCTTC
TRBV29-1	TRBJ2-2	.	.	CSAEGVERELFF	TGCAGCGCCGAAGGTGTGGAGAGGGAGCTGTTTTTT
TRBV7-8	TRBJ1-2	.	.	CASSLAGAGYTF	TGTGCCAGCAGCTTAGCAGGGGCTGGCTACACCTTC
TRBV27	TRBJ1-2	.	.	CASSLSYAGGYTF	TGTGCCAGCAGTTTGTCCTACGCGGGAGGCTACACCTTC
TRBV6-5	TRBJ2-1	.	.	CASSYSRLNNEQFF	TGTGCCAGCAGTTACTCGAGACTGAACAATGAGCAGTTCTTC
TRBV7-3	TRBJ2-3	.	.	CASSRQVTDTQYF	TGTGCCAGCAGCCGACAGGTTACAGATACGCAGTATTTT
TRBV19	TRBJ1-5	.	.	CATGRQINQPQHF	TGTGCCACCGGAAGACAAATCAATCAGCCCCAGCATTTT
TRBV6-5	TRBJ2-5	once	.	CASSLGEGGETQYF	TGTGCCAGCAGTCTCGGGGAAGGCGGGGAGACCCAGTACTTC
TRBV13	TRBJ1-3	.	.	CASSLRIVWGRGNTIYF	TGTGCCAGCAGCTTAAGAATCGTTTGGGGTAGGGGAAACACCATATATTTT
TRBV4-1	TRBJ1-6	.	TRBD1	CASSQDRTGADNSPLHF	TGCGCCAGCAGCCAAGATCGTACAGGGGCGGATAATTCACCCCTCCACTTT
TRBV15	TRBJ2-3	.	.	CATSREAGNTQYF	TGTGCCACCAGCAGAGAGGCCGGGAATACGCAGTATTTT
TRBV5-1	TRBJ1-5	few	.	CASRRTGGNQPQHF	TGCGCCAGCAGGCGGACCGGAGGCAATCAGCCCCAGCATTTT
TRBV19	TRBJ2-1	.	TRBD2	CASSKGAGDRPGYNEQFF	TGTGCCAGTAGTAAGGGAGCGGGGGACCGCCCCGGGTACAATGAGCAGTTCTTC
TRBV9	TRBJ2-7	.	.	CASSPGLWGYEQYF	TGTGCCAGCAGCCCCGGGCTGTGGGGCTACGAGCAGTACTTC
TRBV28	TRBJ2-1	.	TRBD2	CASNRVWSGNNEQFF	TGTGCCAGCAACCGGGTCTGGAGCGGGAACAATGAGCAGTTCTTC
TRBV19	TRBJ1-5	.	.	CASSILPSKQPQHF	TGTGCCAGTAGTATCCTGCCCAGTAAACAGCCCCAGCATTTT
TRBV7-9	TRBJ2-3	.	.	CASSLSAGVSYTQYF	TGTGCCAGCAGCTTATCGGCAGGGGTTTCGTATACGCAGTATTTT
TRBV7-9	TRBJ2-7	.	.	CASSLAIGQSYEQYF	TGTGCCAGCAGCTTAGCAATTGGACAGAGCTACGAGCAGTACTTC
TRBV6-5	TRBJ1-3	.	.	CASSLADGDSGNTIYF	TGTGCCAGCAGTTTGGCGGACGGAGACTCTGGAAACACCATATATTTT
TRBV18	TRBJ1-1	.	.	CASSPPGGRWTEAFF	TGTGCCAGCTCACCACCGGGGGGTCGGTGGACTGAAGCTTTCTTT
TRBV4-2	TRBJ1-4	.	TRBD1	CASSQERGQGNEKLFF	TGTGCCAGCAGCCAAGAAAGGGGACAGGGAAATGAAAAACTGTTTTTT
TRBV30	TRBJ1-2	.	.	CAWSQGHNYGYTF	TGTGCCTGGAGTCAGGGTCATAACTATGGCTACACCTTC